This is a list of T cell receptor beta chains from one sample in a study of cytomegalovirus exposure and HLA in healthy donors. The protocol was immunoSEQ multiplex PCR, while the TCRdb copy is restricted to in-frame clones and leaves out a portion. The sample yields tens of thousands of clones, more than 70% seen once. The sequencing input was PBMCs. Receptors originate from a man aged 35 to 55 in good health and CMV-seronegative. Both conserved end residues are part of each CDR3. The order of the fields is CDR3 length, J gene, clone size, V gene, D gene, CDR3 protein, CDR3 DNA. A D gene is named only where the DNA matches it firmly. Rows give clone size only sometimes, using once, few, many, or a class for an expanded clone.

19 TRBJ1-5 once TRBV4-2 NA CASSQDHKGAANSNQPQHF TGTGCCAGCAGCCAAGACCATAAAGGGGCCGCGAATAGCAATCAGCCCCAGCATTTT
14 TRBJ1-1 NA TRBV5-1 NA CASSSDTLNTEAFF TGCGCCAGCAGCTCGGACACCTTGAACACTGAAGCTTTCTTT
14 TRBJ2-7 NA TRBV6-1 NA CASSEWPGSYEQYF TGTGCCAGCAGTGAATGGCCGGGCTCCTACGAGCAGTACTTC
15 TRBJ1-2 NA TRBV28 TRBD1 CASITGGAWGYGYTF TGTGCCAGCATAACAGGGGGCGCTTGGGGATATGGCTACACCTTC
12 TRBJ1-6 once TRBV2 TRBD1 CATTGEETSLHF TGTGCCACGACAGGGGAGGAGACGTCCCTCCACTTT
15 TRBJ2-5 NA TRBV5-1 TRBD1 CASSWGDRAAETQYF TGCGCCAGCAGCTGGGGGGACAGGGCCGCAGAGACCCAGTACTTC
18 TRBJ1-1 NA TRBV9 TRBD1 CASSVGTGLIVRNTEAFF TGTGCCAGCAGCGTAGGGACAGGGCTCATCGTCCGGAACACTGAAGCTTTCTTT
15 TRBJ1-5 NA TRBV11-2 NA CASSQGTVINQPQHF TGTGCCAGCAGCCAAGGTACAGTGATCAATCAGCCCCAGCATTTT
13 TRBJ2-1 NA TRBV7-7 NA CASSPIEGNEQFF TGTGCTAGCAGCCCGATTGAGGGCAATGAGCAGTTCTTC
16 TRBJ1-1 NA TRBV2 NA CASHPEGVPLNTEAFF TGTGCCAGCCATCCTGAGGGGGTCCCTTTGAACACTGAAGCTTTCTTT
14 TRBJ2-7 NA TRBV19 NA CASSISQAPHEQYF TGTGCCAGTAGTATATCGCAGGCTCCCCACGAGCAGTACTTC
12 TRBJ1-1 NA TRBV19 NA CASSPRLAEAFF TGTGCCAGTAGTCCCCGCTTAGCTGAAGCTTTCTTT
14 TRBJ1-1 NA TRBV28 NA CASRLDSPAKQPFF TGTGCCAGCAGACTGGACAGTCCAGCCAAGCAGCCTTTCTTT
18 TRBJ2-4 medium-sized TRBV18 TRBD1 CASSPGDRGELAKNIQYF TGTGCCAGCTCACCCGGGGACAGGGGGGAGTTGGCCAAAAACATTCAGTACTTC
14 TRBJ1-1 NA TRBV6-6 NA CASSYRQQNTEAFF TGTGCCAGCAGTTACAGACAGCAGAACACTGAAGCTTTCTTT
14 TRBJ2-5 NA TRBV30 TRBD1 CAWSMTGGQETQYF TGTGCCTGGAGTATGACAGGGGGTCAAGAGACCCAGTACTTC
14 TRBJ1-4 once TRBV5-1 NA CASSSKGVGEKLFF TGCGCCAGCAGCTCCAAGGGGGTCGGTGAAAAACTGTTTTTT
14 TRBJ1-5 NA TRBV6-1 NA CASRPGVVSQPQHF TGTGCCAGCCGGCCAGGGGTGGTGAGTCAGCCCCAGCATTTT
13 TRBJ2-5 NA TRBV6-5 NA CASSPTTGETQYF TGTGCCAGCAGTCCCACTACCGGGGAGACCCAGTACTTC
16 TRBJ2-5 NA TRBV2 TRBD2 CASSVSSGGEEETQYF TGTGCCAGCAGTGTGTCTAGCGGGGGGGAGGAAGAGACCCAGTACTTC
13 TRBJ2-7 NA TRBV28 NA CASSSMTRYEQYF TGTGCCAGCAGCTCCATGACGCGGTACGAGCAGTACTTC
16 TRBJ1-1 NA TRBV7-8 TRBD1 CASSLVWTGLNTEAFF TGTGCCAGCAGCCTAGTGTGGACAGGACTGAACACTGAAGCTTTCTTT
11 TRBJ1-2 NA TRBV28 NA CASISNYGYTF TGTGCCAGCATATCTAACTATGGCTACACCTTC
16 TRBJ1-5 NA TRBV28 TRBD1 CASSLLLGDRDSPQHF TGTGCCAGCAGCCTACTGTTGGGGGACAGGGATTCTCCCCAGCATTTT
14 TRBJ1-1 few TRBV7-9 NA CASSLLSRDTEAFF TGTGCCAGCAGCTTATTGTCCCGGGACACTGAAGCTTTCTTT
15 TRBJ1-2 NA TRBV6-6 NA CASSYVGRENYGYTF TGTGCCAGCAGTTACGTGGGGCGCGAGAACTATGGCTACACCTTC
17 TRBJ1-4 NA TRBV28 NA CASSSLNMVSTNEKLFF TGTGCCAGCAGTTCCCTCAACATGGTTTCAACTAATGAAAAACTGTTTTTT
16 TRBJ1-2 NA TRBV5-1 NA CASSSLEDRSNYGYTF TGCGCCAGCAGCTCATTAGAGGACAGATCTAACTATGGCTACACCTTC
17 TRBJ1-4 few TRBV4-1 TRBD1 CASSLDRGGQVNEKLFF TGCGCCAGCAGCCTTGACAGGGGGGGTCAGGTTAATGAAAAACTGTTTTTT
15 TRBJ2-1 few TRBV6-5 NA CASSWVQGWRDEQFF TGTGCCAGCAGTTGGGTACAGGGATGGCGGGATGAGCAGTTCTTC
16 TRBJ1-2 NA TRBV5-4 TRBD1 CASSRGQDGGNYGYTF TGTGCCAGCAGCAGGGGACAGGACGGAGGCAACTATGGCTACACCTTC
12 TRBJ1-4 NA TRBV2 NA CASRGQVEKLFF TGTGCCAGCAGGGGGCAGGTCGAAAAACTGTTTTTT
16 TRBJ1-2 NA TRBV28 TRBD1 CASSPPGTGESYGYTF TGTGCCAGCAGTCCTCCGGGGACAGGGGAAAGCTATGGCTACACCTTC
17 TRBJ2-6 NA TRBV25-1 TRBD1 CASSGRTGGYGANVLTF TGTGCCAGCAGTGGGAGGACAGGGGGTTATGGGGCCAACGTCCTGACTTTC
13 TRBJ2-6 few TRBV5-4 NA CASSLGGTNVLTF TGTGCCAGCAGCTTGGGAGGGACCAACGTCCTGACTTTC
17 TRBJ1-1 few TRBV19 NA CASSISPVGRGKYEAFF TGTGCCAGTAGTATCTCCCCTGTGGGCAGGGGTAAATATGAAGCTTTCTTT
15 TRBJ1-2 NA TRBV28 TRBD1 CASSRPGQVLSGYTF TGTGCCAGCAGTCGACCGGGACAGGTCCTCAGTGGCTACACCTTC
15 TRBJ1-3 NA TRBV15 NA CATRPSGYGGNTIYF TGTGCCACCAGACCTTCGGGGTACGGAGGAAACACCATATATTTT
16 TRBJ2-1 NA TRBV13 TRBD2 CASSFWTSLTGNEQFF TGTGCCAGCAGCTTTTGGACTAGCCTAACCGGCAATGAGCAGTTCTTC
12 TRBJ1-3 few TRBV2 NA CALPGYGNTIYF TGTGCCTTGCCCGGTTATGGAAACACCATATATTTT
14 TRBJ1-1 few TRBV5-4 NA CASKKWGAYTEAFF TGTGCCAGCAAAAAGTGGGGCGCATACACTGAAGCTTTCTTT
16 TRBJ2-3 NA TRBV5-6 TRBD2 CASSFGLAGVADTQYF TGTGCCAGCAGCTTCGGACTAGCGGGAGTAGCAGATACGCAGTATTTT
16 TRBJ1-1 NA TRBV5-4 TRBD1 CASSLGSGGVSTEAFF TGTGCCAGCAGCTTGGGGTCAGGGGGCGTGAGCACTGAAGCTTTCTTT
12 TRBJ2-7 NA TRBV30 TRBD1 CASRQGAREQYF TGTGCCAGTAGACAGGGGGCTCGGGAGCAGTACTTC
16 TRBJ1-6 NA TRBV4-2 NA CASSPRPGTYNSPLHF TGTGCCAGCAGCCCAAGGCCAGGGACCTATAATTCACCCCTCCACTTT
17 TRBJ1-2 once TRBV27 TRBD1 CASSFLTWTGGNYGYTF TGTGCCAGCAGTTTCCTAACTTGGACAGGGGGTAACTATGGCTACACCTTC
14 TRBJ1-2 NA TRBV4-1 NA CASSQLTQKYGYTF TGCGCCAGCAGCCAATTAACACAGAAATATGGCTACACCTTC
15 TRBJ2-2 NA TRBV5-4 NA CASSTPRGEGGELFF TGTGCCAGCAGCACCCCCAGGGGGGAAGGCGGGGAGCTGTTTTTT
15 TRBJ2-1 NA TRBV2 TRBD1 CASSGWAGGNNEQFF TGTGCCAGCAGTGGCTGGGCAGGGGGAAACAATGAGCAGTTCTTC
13 TRBJ1-6 NA TRBV28 NA CASIGAGGSPLHF TGTGCCAGCATCGGTGCCGGCGGATCACCCCTCCACTTT
14 TRBJ2-7 NA TRBV5-1 TRBD1 CASNPGQGAYEQYF TGCGCCAGCAACCCGGGACAGGGGGCCTACGAGCAGTACTTC